This T cell receptor beta chain was captured in a study of blood T cell repertoires in COVID-19. Study-wide context: The United States, Italy and Spain were the sources of the acute and convalescent COVID-19 samples.

The data were produced by immunoSEQ multiplex PCR, yet TCRdb's version contains in-frame clones alone and is incomplete. The top ten hold around 3.5% of the sample, which has roughly 120,000 clones, less than 85% seen once. The trim removed 0 bases at V and 3 bases at J, leaving 2 bases unmatched. The germline V gene encodes CDR1 SGDLS and CDR2 YYNGEE. CDR3 length: 14 residues. Sequences were obtained from peripheral blood. This rearrangement joins TRBV9 to TRBJ2-5; TRBD2 matches at 7 bases. The receptor's source is a woman older than 75 with acute or convalescent COVID-19. The CDR3 region is CASSVAAGEETQYF. The CDR3 bases are TGTGCCAGCAGCGTAGCGGCGGGGGAAGAGACCCAGTACTTC. The whole variable domain, remainder taken from reference TRBV9 and TRBJ2-5, is DSGVTQTPKHLITATGQRVTLRCSPRSGDLSVYWYQQSLDQGLQFLIQYYNGEERAKGNILERFSAQQFPDLHSELNLSSLELGDSALYFCASSVAAGEETQYFGPGTRLLVL.